This T cell receptor (beta chain) stems from a study of T cells in Graves' hyperthyroidism and ophthalmopathy. Broader study findings: Before onset, ophthalmopathy was predicted by the model a median around 6.2 months earlier. The blood repertoire included most of the expanded thyroid clonotypes above 0.001.

This clonotype was seen ten or more times. Its target is unknown. PBMCs were obtained from 10 ml fresh peripheral blood. This CDR3 region has 13 residues. Looked up from germline, CDR1 is MNHNS and CDR2 is SASEGT. Trimming removed 6 bases at V and 4 bases at J, with 10 bases between. The source material, RNA transcripts, was used to amplify TCR beta CDR3 regions. HTBI primers were used for first-round RT-PCR of the TCR CDR3. Using its own MiXCR run on the multiplex PCR reads, TCRdb lists one record per CDR3 protein. The table lists some 460,000 distinct CDR3 sequences, about a sixth of them singletons. The TCR was taken from a woman aged 18-29 years with Graves' hyperthyroidism. What was sequenced was blood. The J gene is TRBJ1-3, the V gene TRBV6-1; D ambiguous. In DNA form, the CDR3 reads TGTGCCAGCAGCACGGGTGGGGGAAACACCATATATTTT. Translation gives CASSTGGGNTIYF.